The 25 T cell receptor beta chains below come from one sample, sequenced in a study of T cells in Graves' hyperthyroidism and ophthalmopathy. TCR beta CDR3 region amplification was performed from RNA transcripts. First-round RT-PCR targeting the TCR CDR3 was performed with the HTBI primer set. TCRdb re-derived calls from the multiplex PCR reads in MiXCR, one entry per CDR3 protein. The sample lists over 700,000 distinct CDR3 sequences, around 20% occurring once. Material: blood. The receptors were sampled from a woman aged 50 to 60 with Graves' hyperthyroidism that later progressed to Graves' ophthalmopathy.

This clonotype has a count of ten or more. CDR3 DNA sequence: TGTGCCAGCAGTTCCTGGGACGTCTCCTACGAGCAGTACTTC. Translating gives CASSSWDVSYEQYF. The chain couples TRBV6-1 to TRBJ2-7; the D call may be TRBD1 or TRBD2 (5 bases each). Trimming removed 5 bases at V and 0 bases at J, with 11 bases between. CDR1 is MNHNS and CDR2 is SASEGT in the germline V gene. This CDR3 contains 14 residues.

This clonotype has a count of ten or more. This chain connects TRBV6-1 to TRBJ1-1; possible D gene TRBD1, 6 bases. V shed 7 bases and J shed 1 base, with 13 bases lying between them. The CDR3 covers 14 residues. Germline V gene data show CDR1 as MNHNS and CDR2 as SASEGT. The DNA for the CDR3 is TGTGCCAGCACCCACCGGACAGCGAACACTGAAGCTTTCTTT. As protein: CASTHRTANTEAFF.

This clonotype was counted at least ten times. The chain is built from TRBV20-1 and TRBJ2-1; no clear D. Per germline, CDR1 DFQATT and CDR2 SNEGSKA (reference sequence). The V and J ends lost 4 bases and 0 bases respectively, with 16 bases between them. This CDR3 contains 16 residues. The CDR3 loop reads CSATLFGRRSYNEQFF. In nucleotides, the CDR3 is TGCAGTGCTACTCTTTTCGGCAGACGCTCCTACAATGAGCAGTTCTTC.

This clonotype appeared many times. The chain links TRBV27 to TRBJ1-1, with D unclear. Per the germline V gene, CDR1 is MNHEY and CDR2 is SMNVEV (reference sequence). V was cut by 3 bases and J by 1 base, with 12 bases left in between. The CDR3 is 15 residues long. The CDR3 loop is CASSLVPLQNTEAFF. In nucleotides, the CDR3 is TGTGCCAGCAGTTTGGTACCGCTCCAGAACACTGAAGCTTTCTTT.

This chain uses TRBV29-1 with TRBJ1-2; D is undetermined. The V end lost 1 base, the J end lost 8 bases, and 11 bases lay between the germline ends. The CDR3 loop spans 12 amino acids. Germline loops: CDR1 SQVTM, CDR2 ANQGSEA. For the CDR3, the DNA is TGCAGCGTTGAAGGGGCGAGGAGGGGCTACACCTTC. This codes for CSVEGARRGYTF.

Of note for this clonotype: A clone one base away is much larger, so this may be a read error. The gene calls are TRBV2 and TRBJ1-5; 7 bases are a match to TRBD1. Germline CDR1 reads SNHLY; CDR2 reads FYNNEI. The length of the CDR3 is 17 residues. V lost 4 bases to trimming and J lost 1 base; unmatched junction nucleotides: 10. The CDR3 coding sequence is TGTGCCAGCAGTGCTCGGAAGACAGGGAACAGCAATCAGCCCCAGCATTTT. It codes for CASSARKTGNSNQPQHF.

This clonotype was recorded at least ten times. The chain is built from TRBV20-1 and TRBJ1-5; 8 positions match TRBD1. The CDR3 has 16 amino acids. The trim removed 6 bases at V and 3 bases at J, leaving 13 bases unmatched. Germline values: CDR1 DFQATT, CDR2 SNEGSKA (reference sequence). CDR3 sequence (DNA): TGCAGTGCCAAACTAACGACAGGGGTGACCAATCAGCCCCAGCATTTT. Protein sequence: CSAKLTTGVTNQPQHF.

This clonotype was detected a few times. The chain combines TRBV5-1 with TRBJ2-7; tentative D call: TRBD2 (5 bases). Trimming removed 3 bases from V and 7 bases from J, with 11 bases in between. Germline-derived CDR1 and CDR2 are SGHRS and YFSETQ. This CDR3 contains 12 residues. CDR3 sequence reads: CASSYTTGEQYF. In nucleotides, the CDR3 is TGCGCCAGCAGCTACACTACGGGAGAGCAGTACTTC.

This clonotype was seen a handful of times. This sequence joins TRBV20-1 and TRBJ1-5; unclear D gene. Trimming pared 6 bases from V and 4 bases from J, leaving 13 bases between. Germline CDR1 is DFQATT and CDR2 is SNEGSKA (reference sequence). The CDR3 extends over 13 amino acids. In DNA form, the CDR3 reads TGCAGTGCCCTCCCCGACATTAATCAGCCCCAGCATTTT. Translated: CSALPDINQPQHF.

This clonotype was observed many times. The rearrangement joins TRBV29-1 to TRBJ2-3; 9 bases fit TRBD2. Germline values: CDR1 SQVTM, CDR2 ANQGSEA. Trimming cost V 0 bases and J 4 bases; bases outside gene matches: 8. The CDR3 extends over 16 amino acids. For the CDR3, the DNA is TGCAGCGTTGAAGATCTCGCGGGGGGGGGCGCAGATACGCAGTATTTT. Encoded protein: CSVEDLAGGGADTQYF.

The chain couples TRBV20-1 to TRBJ2-7; TRBD2 matches at 13 bases. The V gene's germline CDR1 is DFQATT and CDR2 SNEGSKA (reference sequence). CDR3 size: 16 residues. J was trimmed by 3 bases and V by 2 bases; bases with no gene match: 7. The chain's CDR3 is CSARLRLAGGRYEQYF. As DNA, the CDR3 is TGCAGTGCTAGACTTAGACTAGCGGGGGGCCGCTACGAGCAGTACTTC.

This clonotype was counted between two and nine times. This chain connects TRBV10-1 to TRBJ2-2; a weak D match, TRBD1 (6 bases). CDR1 is WNHNN and CDR2 is SYGVQD in the germline V gene (reference sequence). CDR3 length: 16 amino acids. V was trimmed by 5 bases and J by 1 base, leaving 14 bases between them. CDR3 loop: CASSQGSGLNTGELFF. The CDR3 region has the DNA TGCGCCAGCAGTCAGGGGTCGGGATTGAACACCGGGGAGCTGTTTTTT.

This clonotype was counted only a few times. The V gene is TRBV9, the J gene TRBJ1-1; D may be TRBD1 (5 bases). The germline V and J ends were trimmed by 3 bases and 5 bases, with 20 bases remaining between them. The CDR3 is 16 amino acids. Looked up from germline, CDR1 is SGDLS and CDR2 is YYNGEE. DNA of the CDR3: TGTGCCAGCAGCGGGGCGGGCGGGCAGGGAGGAACTGAAGCTTTCTTT. Its translation: CASSGAGGQGGTEAFF.

This clonotype was observed many times. This chain links TRBV7-2 with TRBJ1-1, with D perhaps matching TRBD1 (6 bases). Deletions cut 4 bases from V and 2 bases from J, with 8 bases between. The CDR3 extends over 13 amino acids. Germline CDR1 SGHTA, CDR2 FQGNSA. The CDR3 protein is CASSWDINTEAFF. The CDR3 DNA follows: TGTGCCAGCAGCTGGGACATCAACACTGAAGCTTTCTTT. The variable domain in full, completed from reference TRBV7-2 and TRBJ1-1, reads GAGVSQSPSNKVTEKGKDVELRCDPISGHTALYWYRQSLGQGLEFLIYFQGNSAPDKSGLPSDRFSAERTGGSVSTLTIQRTQQEDSAVYLCASSWDINTEAFFGQGTRLTVV.

The chain joins TRBV2 to TRBJ1-5; D is unresolved. With 0 bases removed from V and 3 bases from J, the gap between germline ends came to 12 bases. Germline loops: CDR1 SNHLY, CDR2 FYNNEI. The CDR3 consists of 16 residues. CDR3 in DNA: TGTGCCAGCAGTGAAGCGCTTTGGGCAGCCAATCAGCCCCAGCATTTT. Encoded protein: CASSEALWAANQPQHF.

The rearrangement uses TRBV5-1 and TRBJ2-3; 11 positions match TRBD1. Germline loops: CDR1 SGHRS, CDR2 YFSETQ. The CDR3 totals 16 residues. Trimming cost V 4 bases and J 4 bases; bases outside gene matches: 8. The CDR3 DNA sequence: TGCGCCAGCAGCCAAGAGGGACAGGGGGTTCCAGATACGCAGTATTTT. This encodes CASSQEGQGVPDTQYF.

Note on this clonotype: At one end, the junction sequence differs from germline, possibly due to a read error. This chain connects TRBV12-3 or TRBV12-4 to TRBJ1-1; D remains unclear. CDR3 length equals 13 residues. The CDR3 reads CASSHLTNTEALF. CDR3 bases: TGTGCCAGCAGCCACCTGACGAACACTGAAGCTCTCTTT.

This clonotype was detected many times. This rearrangement joins TRBV3-1 to TRBJ1-3; D gene unclear. This CDR3 spans 16 amino acids. Germline lookup yields CDR1 LGHDT and CDR2 YNNKEL (reference sequence). Trimming removed 1 base from V and 0 bases from J, with 10 bases in between. CDR3 region: CASSQGLSGSGNTIYF. The CDR3 bases are TGTGCCAGCAGCCAAGGTTTGTCCGGCTCTGGAAACACCATATATTTT.

The chain links TRBV4-1 to TRBJ1-2, with 9 bases lining up with TRBD1. The CDR3 length is 16 residues. Germline V gives CDR1 MGHRA, CDR2 YSYEKL. J lost 3 bases, V lost 3 bases, and 8 bases had no gene match. The CDR3 nucleotides read TGCGCCAGCAGCCAGGAGACCGGGACAGGGCACTATGGCTACACCTTC. Residues: CASSQETGTGHYGYTF.

This clonotype was detected a few times. The chain employs TRBV11-2 and TRBJ2-7; TRBD1 matches 9 bases. J was trimmed by 6 bases and V by 4 bases; bases with no gene match: 13. Germline V gene data show CDR1 as SGHAT and CDR2 as FQNNGV. CDR3 length: 16 residues. CDR3 loop: CASSSPPNRGRSEQYF. The CDR3 DNA follows: TGTGCCAGCAGCTCCCCCCCTAACAGGGGGCGATCCGAGCAGTACTTC.

This clonotype was seen more than once but under ten times. V is TRBV7-3 and J is TRBJ2-6; D gene ambiguous. V was trimmed by 5 bases and J by 0 bases, leaving 17 bases between them. The CDR3 has 18 residues. In germline, CDR1 is SGHTA, CDR2 FQGTGA. The CDR3 sequence is CASSQKTRRNSGANVLTF. For the CDR3, the DNA is TGTGCCAGCAGCCAAAAGACCCGGAGAAACTCTGGGGCCAACGTCCTGACTTTC.

This clonotype has at least ten counts. This rearrangement joins TRBV2 to TRBJ2-3; D is possibly TRBD1 (6 bases). The CDR3 covers 15 residues. V was trimmed by 5 bases and J by 0 bases, leaving 12 bases between them. Germline CDR1 and CDR2: SNHLY and FYNNEI. The CDR3 loop reads CASSQGQTSTDTQYF. As DNA, the CDR3 is TGTGCCAGCAGTCAGGGGCAAACTAGCACAGATACGCAGTATTTT. Together with reference TRBV2 and TRBJ2-3, the CDR3 gives the full variable domain: EPEVTQTPSHQVTQMGQEVILRCVPISNHLYFYWYRQILGQKVEFLVSFYNNEISEKSEIFDDQFSVERPDGSNFTLKIRSTKLEDSAMYFCASSQGQTSTDTQYFGPGTRLTVL.

The chain recombines TRBV12-5 with TRBJ1-5; 7 bases line up with TRBD1. V trimming: 1 base; J trimming: 10 bases; junction bases outside the gene matches: 4. The CDR3 extends over 13 amino acids. CDR1 and CDR2 from the germline V gene are LGHNT and FRNRAP. This CDR3 is CASGLETGAPQHF. The DNA of the CDR3 is TGTGCTAGTGGTTTGGAAACAGGGGCCCCCCAGCATTTT. Using reference TRBV12-5 and TRBJ1-5 for the parts outside the CDR3, the full variable domain is DARVTQTPRHKVTEMGQEVTMRCQPILGHNTVFWYRQTMMQGLELLAYFRNRAPLDDSGMPKDRFSAEMPDATLATLKIQPSEPRDSAVYFCASGLETGAPQHFGDGTRLSIL.

This clonotype has ten or more counts. The rearrangement links TRBV2 to TRBJ1-1; 11 bases line up with TRBD1. Per the germline V gene, CDR1 is SNHLY and CDR2 is FYNNEI. The CDR3 covers 13 residues. After removal of 11 bases from V and 6 bases from J, the junction contained 8 bases not matched to a gene. This CDR3 is CAGVGQGGAEAFF. CDR3 nucleotides: TGTGCCGGGGTGGGACAGGGGGGTGCTGAAGCTTTCTTT.

This clonotype was counted once. V is TRBV9 and J is TRBJ1-3, with D maybe TRBD1 (6 bases). V was trimmed by 0 bases and J by 1 base, leaving 14 bases between them. Germline CDR1 SGDLS, CDR2 YYNGEE. The CDR3 is 17 residues long. Here the CDR3 reads CASSVETGIGSGNTIYF. CDR3 nucleotides: TGTGCCAGCAGCGTAGAAACAGGGATCGGGTCTGGAAACACCATATATTTT.